These T cell receptor beta chains were read from a single sample in a study of control samples from healthy donors and cancer patients. Repertoires were generated with immunoSEQ multiplex PCR, while TCRdb's copy carries only in-frame clones and drops some. Among 100,000 to 150,000 clones listed, about 90% were seen once. The sequencing sample was made of PBMCs. The receptors derive from a man aged 45-65 years with head and neck cancer. Both conserved end residues are part of each CDR3. A D gene is named only where the DNA matches it firmly. Clone size, where shown, is once, few, many, or a class for clones that have expanded.

J	D	size	V	CDR3	DNA
TRBJ2-5	.	few	TRBV29-1	CSVGERWTQYF	TGCAGCGTTGGTGAGCGATGGACCCAGTACTTC
TRBJ2-7	TRBD2	.	TRBV5-4	CASSLGGSSSYEQYF	TGTGCCAGCAGCTTGGGCGGGAGTTCCTCCTACGAGCAGTACTTC
TRBJ2-7	.	.	TRBV12-3/TRBV12-4	CASNSATSYEQYF	TGTGCCAGCAATTCGGCTACCAGCTACGAGCAGTACTTC
TRBJ2-7	.	.	TRBV18	CASSPGTPVGEQYF	TGTGCCAGCTCACCTGGGACCCCTGTGGGCGAGCAGTACTTC
TRBJ2-5	.	.	TRBV18	CASSPPAGRETQYF	TGTGCCAGCTCACCACCCGCGGGTAGGGAGACCCAGTACTTC
TRBJ2-5	.	.	TRBV11-2	CASSPSREETQYF	TGTGCCAGCAGCCCAAGCCGTGAAGAGACCCAGTACTTC
TRBJ2-7	TRBD1	.	TRBV25-1	CASSPLPGQGSHEQYF	TGTGCCAGCAGCCCTCTTCCGGGACAGGGGTCCCACGAGCAGTACTTC
TRBJ1-3	.	.	TRBV21-1	CASSEASRASKISGNTIYF	TGTGCCAGCAGCGAAGCGTCCCGGGCCTCAAAAATCTCTGGAAACACCATATATTTT
TRBJ1-5	.	.	TRBV7-9	CASSPLRTSNQPQHF	TGTGCCAGCAGCCCCCTCCGGACAAGCAATCAGCCCCAGCATTTT
TRBJ2-5	TRBD2	.	TRBV30	CAWCLAGGFGKGETQYF	TGTGCCTGGTGTCTAGCGGGGGGGTTCGGCAAGGGAGAAACCCAGTACTTC
TRBJ2-5	.	.	TRBV3-1/TRBV3-2	CASSQTDSMETQYF	TGTGCCAGCAGCCAGACAGACTCCATGGAGACCCAGTACTTC
TRBJ2-5	TRBD2	few	TRBV28	CASSYTLAGGLTTQETQYF	TGTGCCAGCAGTTATACACTAGCGGGAGGGCTGACCACCCAAGAGACCCAGTACTTC
TRBJ1-2	.	few	TRBV6-5	CASRDSLGYTF	TGTGCCAGCAGGGATAGTCTTGGCTACACCTTC
TRBJ2-1	.	.	TRBV6-5	CASSRLTASRNEQFF	TGTGCCAGCAGTCGTTTGACAGCTTCCCGCAATGAGCAGTTCTTC
TRBJ2-7	.	once	TRBV4-1	CASSQEGDTTYEQYF	TGCGCCAGCAGCCAAGAAGGGGACACCACCTACGAGCAGTACTTC
TRBJ1-1	TRBD1	.	TRBV11-3	CASSWDRGWGSTTEAFF	TGTGCCAGCAGCTGGGACAGGGGGTGGGGTTCGACCACTGAAGCTTTCTTT
TRBJ1-3	.	.	TRBV3-1/TRBV3-2	CASSPAGFSGNTIYF	TGTGCCAGCAGCCCAGCAGGTTTCTCTGGAAACACCATATATTTT
TRBJ1-1	.	.	TRBV6-7	CASRCTEAFF	TGTGCCAGCAGGTGCACTGAAGCTTTCTTT
TRBJ2-7	.	.	TRBV28	CASSLGGLVGPYEQYF	TGTGCCAGCAGTTTGGGGGGACTGGTGGGGCCCTACGAGCAGTACTTC
TRBJ2-5	.	.	TRBV2	CASRLVVWETQYF	TGTGCCAGCAGGTTGGTGGTCTGGGAGACCCAGTACTTC
TRBJ1-4	.	once	TRBV30	CAWSKGNEKLFF	TGTGCCTGGAGCAAAGGCAATGAAAAACTGTTTTTT
TRBJ1-1	.	once	TRBV5-8	CASSPRALDTEAFF	TGTGCCAGCAGCCCCAGGGCGTTGGACACTGAAGCCTTCTTT
TRBJ2-5	.	.	TRBV9	CASSRPGSLSQETQYF	TGTGCCAGCAGCCGCCCAGGGTCCCTATCACAAGAGACCCAGTACTTC
TRBJ1-1	.	few	TRBV6-5	CASSYSWNTEAFF	TGTGCCAGCAGTTACTCGTGGAACACTGAAGCTTTCTTT
TRBJ2-7	.	.	TRBV5-1	CASSLGVSFYEQYF	TGCGCCAGCAGCTTGGGCGTTTCCTTCTACGAGCAGTACTTC
TRBJ2-7	TRBD2	.	TRBV4-1	CASSQGGRVYEQYF	TGCGCCAGCAGCCAAGGCGGGAGGGTCTACGAGCAGTACTTC
TRBJ2-3	TRBD1	.	TRBV5-6	CASSPTGGDTQYF	TGTGCCAGCAGCCCCACAGGGGGAGATACGCAGTATTTT
TRBJ2-3	.	.	TRBV19	CASSQTGFGDTQYF	TGTGCCAGTAGTCAAACAGGGTTTGGGGATACGCAGTATTTT
TRBJ1-1	.	.	TRBV30	CAWNLRSTEAFF	TGTGCCTGGAACCTTCGGAGCACTGAAGCTTTCTTT
TRBJ2-1	.	.	TRBV4-2	CASSQDWKSYNEQFF	TGTGCCAGCAGCCAAGATTGGAAGTCGTACAATGAGCAGTTCTTC
TRBJ2-5	.	.	TRBV18	CASSPTGQQETQYF	TGTGCCAGCTCACCGACAGGCCAACAAGAGACCCAGTACTTC